In its sample, the clone carrying this TCR beta chain is medium-sized. Its specificity is unknown. A single record per CDR3 protein comes from TCRdb applying MiXCR to the 5' RACE reads. The sample includes approximately 32,000 distinct CDR3 sequences, roughly 7% of them seen just once. This record belongs to a study of neurological immune-mediated disorders. Study-level findings and limits: None of the CDR3 amino acid sequences in expanded clones turned up in more than one subject, which points to private repertoires in all groups.

Germline lookup yields CDR1 SGHRS and CDR2 YFSETQ. This CDR3 is built from 14 residues. Trimming left V 0 bases short and J 12 bases short, with 15 bases between. The V call is TRBV5-1, the J call TRBJ2-2; tentatively, D is TRBD1 or TRBD2 (6 bases each). The source is a woman aged 40 to 50 in good health. Sequencing input: PBMCs. In DNA, the CDR3 is TGCGCCAGCAGCTTGGAGGGGGGCGGACCCCAGCTGTTTTTT. Amino acids: CASSLEGGGPQLFF. The whole variable domain, remainder taken from reference TRBV5-1 and TRBJ2-2, is KAGVTQTPRYLIKTRGQQVTLSCSPISGHRSVSWYQQTPGQGLQFLFEYFSETQRNKGNFPGRFSGRQFSNSRSEMNVSTLELGDSALYLCASSLEGGGPQLFFGEGSRLTVL.